This T cell receptor (beta chain) was sequenced in a study of blood T cell repertoires in COVID-19. Study-wide context: There were acute and convalescent COVID-19 samples, and they came from the United States, Italy and Spain.

A single count supports this clone. Libraries were prepared by immunoSEQ multiplex PCR; TCRdb keeps only in-frame clonotypes and omits some of them. The table includes around 220,000 clones, 70% to 85% detected once. What was sequenced was peripheral blood. The receptor was derived from a woman in her thirties or forties with active or convalescent COVID-19.

CDR3 DNA sequence: TGTGCTTCGGGTCCGGGGGACGAACGCTACGAGCAGTACTTC. It is translated as CASGPGDERYEQYF. The V gene is TRBV4-2, the J gene TRBJ2-7, with D possibly being TRBD2 (6 bases). Per germline, CDR1 LGHNA and CDR2 YNFKEQ. The CDR3 has 14 residues.